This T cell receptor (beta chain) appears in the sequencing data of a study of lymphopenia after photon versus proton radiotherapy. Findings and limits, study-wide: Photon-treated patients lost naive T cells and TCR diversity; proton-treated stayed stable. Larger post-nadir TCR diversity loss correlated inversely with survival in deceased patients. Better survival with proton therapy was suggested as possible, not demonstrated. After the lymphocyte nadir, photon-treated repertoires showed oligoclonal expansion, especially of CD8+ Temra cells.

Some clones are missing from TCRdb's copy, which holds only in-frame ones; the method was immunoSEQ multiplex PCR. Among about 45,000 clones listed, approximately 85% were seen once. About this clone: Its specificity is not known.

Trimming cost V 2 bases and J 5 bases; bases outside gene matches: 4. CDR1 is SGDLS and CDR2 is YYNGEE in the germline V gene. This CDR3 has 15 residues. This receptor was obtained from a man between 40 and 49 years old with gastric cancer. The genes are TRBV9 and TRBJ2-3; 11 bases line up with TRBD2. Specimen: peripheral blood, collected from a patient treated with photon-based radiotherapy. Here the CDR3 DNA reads TGTGCCAGCAGCGTTAGCGGGGGGGCGGAAGATACGCAGTATTTT. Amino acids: CASSVSGGAEDTQYF.